The entry below describes one T cell receptor beta chain. Other DNA sequences in this specimen translate into the identical CDR3. Memory CD4+ cells were the fraction left after CD45RA+ naive selection. Clones were sequenced by immunoSEQ multiplex PCR, and TCRdb holds only the in-frame ones, with some missing. Counted here are 1,100,000 or so clones, around three quarters occurring once; the ten biggest clones make up approximately 0.52%. This sample is part of a study of shared clonotypes between healthy human individuals. Sequenced input: memory CD4+ T cells from PBMCs. Regarding subset: CD45RA-negative fraction. This sequence originates from a man between 18 and 29 years old in good health. Some clones in this sample may be carry-over from other donors' samples.

The CDR3 protein is CASSQEFRPYEQYF. CDR3 coding DNA: TGCGCCAGCAGCCAAGAGTTCAGACCTTACGAGCAGTACTTC. The chain links TRBV4-1 to TRBJ2-7; the D is unclear. Trimming stripped 0 bases from V and 4 bases from J, with 10 bases between. The CDR3 has 14 residues. The germline gives CDR1 MGHRA, CDR2 YSYEKL.